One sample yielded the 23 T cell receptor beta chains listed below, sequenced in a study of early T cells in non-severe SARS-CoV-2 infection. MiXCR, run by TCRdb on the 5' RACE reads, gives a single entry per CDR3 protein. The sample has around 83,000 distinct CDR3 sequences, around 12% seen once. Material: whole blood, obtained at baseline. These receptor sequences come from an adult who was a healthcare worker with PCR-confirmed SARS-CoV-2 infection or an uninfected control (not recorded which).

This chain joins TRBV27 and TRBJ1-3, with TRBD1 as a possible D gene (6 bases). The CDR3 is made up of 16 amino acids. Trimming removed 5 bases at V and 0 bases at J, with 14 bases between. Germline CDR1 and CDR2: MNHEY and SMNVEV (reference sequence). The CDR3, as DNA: TGTGCCAGCAGTGAACAGGGAGCCAGCTCTGGAAACACCATATATTTT. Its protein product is CASSEQGASSGNTIYF.

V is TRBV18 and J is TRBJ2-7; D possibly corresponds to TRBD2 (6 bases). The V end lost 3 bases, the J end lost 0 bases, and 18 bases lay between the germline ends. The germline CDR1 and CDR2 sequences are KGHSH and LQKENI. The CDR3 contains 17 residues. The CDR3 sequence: CASSPLPAGLSSYEQYF. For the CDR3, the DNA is TGTGCCAGCTCACCCCTCCCGGCGGGGCTGAGCTCCTACGAGCAGTACTTC.

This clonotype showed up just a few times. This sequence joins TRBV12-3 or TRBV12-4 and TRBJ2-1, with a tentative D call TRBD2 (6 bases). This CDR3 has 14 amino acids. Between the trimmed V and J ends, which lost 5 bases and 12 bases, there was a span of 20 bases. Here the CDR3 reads CASSLSSGGHVQFF. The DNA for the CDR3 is TGTGCCAGCAGTCTATCGTCCGGAGGGCATGTGCAGTTCTTC.

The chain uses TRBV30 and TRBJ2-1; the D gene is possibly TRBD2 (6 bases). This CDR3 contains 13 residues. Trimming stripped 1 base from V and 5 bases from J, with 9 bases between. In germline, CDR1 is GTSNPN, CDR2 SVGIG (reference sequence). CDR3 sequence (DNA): TGTGCCTGGAGTGCAGGAGGGGACAATGAGCAGTTCTTC. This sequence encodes CAWSAGGDNEQFF. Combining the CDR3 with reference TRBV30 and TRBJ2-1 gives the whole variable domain SQTIHQWPATLVQPVGSPLSLECTVEGTSNPNLYWYRQAAGRGLQLLFYSVGIGQISSEVPQNLSASRPQDRQFILSSKKLLLSDSGFYLCAWSAGGDNEQFFGPGTRLTVL.

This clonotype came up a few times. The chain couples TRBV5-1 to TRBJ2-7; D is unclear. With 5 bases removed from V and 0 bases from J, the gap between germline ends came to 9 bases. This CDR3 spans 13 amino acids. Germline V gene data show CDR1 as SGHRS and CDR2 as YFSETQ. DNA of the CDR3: TGCGCCAGCAGTAGGCAGTTCTCCTACGAGCAGTACTTC. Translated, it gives CASSRQFSYEQYF.

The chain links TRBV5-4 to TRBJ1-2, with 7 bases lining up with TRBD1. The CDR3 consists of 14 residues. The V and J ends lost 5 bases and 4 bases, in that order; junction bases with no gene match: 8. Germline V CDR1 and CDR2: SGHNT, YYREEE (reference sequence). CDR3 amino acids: CASRFGQAPYGYTF. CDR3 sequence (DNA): TGTGCCAGCAGATTCGGACAGGCTCCCTATGGCTACACCTTC.

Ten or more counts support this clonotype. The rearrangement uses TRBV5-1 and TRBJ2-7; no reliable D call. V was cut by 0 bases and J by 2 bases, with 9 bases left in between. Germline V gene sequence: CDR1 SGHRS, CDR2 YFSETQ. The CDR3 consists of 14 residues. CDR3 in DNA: TGCGCCAGCAGCTTGGCGGACGGACCCTACGAGCAGTACTTC. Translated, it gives CASSLADGPYEQYF. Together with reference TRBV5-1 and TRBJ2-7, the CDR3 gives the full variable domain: KAGVTQTPRYLIKTRGQQVTLSCSPISGHRSVSWYQQTPGQGLQFLFEYFSETQRNKGNFPGRFSGRQFSNSRSEMNVSTLELGDSALYLCASSLADGPYEQYFGPGTRLTVT.

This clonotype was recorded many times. The CDR3 DNA is TGTGCCAGCTCACTGACAGGGACTAATGAAAAACTGTTTTTT. This translates into CASSLTGTNEKLFF. The V call is TRBV18, the J call TRBJ1-4, with 7 nucleotides matching TRBD1. V was pared by 4 bases and J by 2 bases, with 1 base of the junction left unmatched. The CDR3 is made up of 14 amino acids. Germline V CDR1 and CDR2: KGHSH, LQKENI.

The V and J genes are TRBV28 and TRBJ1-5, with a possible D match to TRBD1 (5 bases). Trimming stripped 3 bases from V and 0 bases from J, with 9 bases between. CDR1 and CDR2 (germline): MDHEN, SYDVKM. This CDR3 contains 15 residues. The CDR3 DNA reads TGTGCCAGCAGTTTCCCGGGGCGTAGCAATCAGCCCCAGCATTTT. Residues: CASSFPGRSNQPQHF.

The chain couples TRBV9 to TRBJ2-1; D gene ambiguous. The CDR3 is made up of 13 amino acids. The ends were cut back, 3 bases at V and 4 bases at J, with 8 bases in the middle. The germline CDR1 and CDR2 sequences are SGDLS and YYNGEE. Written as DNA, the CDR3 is TGTGCCAGCAGCGCCCAACAGTACAATGAGCAGTTCTTC. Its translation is CASSAQQYNEQFF.

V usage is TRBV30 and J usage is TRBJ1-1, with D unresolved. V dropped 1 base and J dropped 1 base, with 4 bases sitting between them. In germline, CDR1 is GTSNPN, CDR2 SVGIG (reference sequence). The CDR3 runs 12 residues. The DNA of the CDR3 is TGTGCCTGGAGTGACAAGAACACTGAAGCTTTCTTT. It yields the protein CAWSDKNTEAFF. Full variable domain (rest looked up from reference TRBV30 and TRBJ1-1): SQTIHQWPATLVQPVGSPLSLECTVEGTSNPNLYWYRQAAGRGLQLLFYSVGIGQISSEVPQNLSASRPQDRQFILSSKKLLLSDSGFYLCAWSDKNTEAFFGQGTRLTVV.

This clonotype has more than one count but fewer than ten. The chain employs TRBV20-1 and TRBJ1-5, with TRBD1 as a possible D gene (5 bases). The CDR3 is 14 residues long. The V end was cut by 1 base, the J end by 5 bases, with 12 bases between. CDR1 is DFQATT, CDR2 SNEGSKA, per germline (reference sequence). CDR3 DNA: TGCAGTGCTAGAGCCCTGGGGACGGATCAGCCCCAGCATTTT. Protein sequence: CSARALGTDQPQHF.

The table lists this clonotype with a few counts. CDR3 region: CASSQTSGIAGELFF. CDR3 DNA sequence: TGCGCCAGCAGCCAGACTAGCGGGATAGCCGGGGAGCTGTTTTTT. This chain joins TRBV5-1 and TRBJ2-2; 11 positions agree with TRBD2. The CDR3 has 15 amino acids. Germline V gene data show CDR1 as SGHRS and CDR2 as YFSETQ. J gave up 6 bases and V 4 bases, and 5 bases lay outside the gene matches.

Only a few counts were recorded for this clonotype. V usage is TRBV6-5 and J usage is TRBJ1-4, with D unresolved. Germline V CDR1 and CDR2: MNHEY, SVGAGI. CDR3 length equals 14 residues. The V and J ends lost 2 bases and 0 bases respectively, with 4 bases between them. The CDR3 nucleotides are TGTGCCAGCAGTTACCGATCAACTAATGAAAAACTGTTTTTT. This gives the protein CASSYRSTNEKLFF.

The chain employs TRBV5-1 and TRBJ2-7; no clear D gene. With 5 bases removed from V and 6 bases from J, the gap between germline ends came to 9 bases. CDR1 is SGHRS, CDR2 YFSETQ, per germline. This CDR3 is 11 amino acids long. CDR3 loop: CASSTEGEQYF. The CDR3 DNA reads TGCGCCAGCAGTACAGAAGGCGAGCAGTACTTC.

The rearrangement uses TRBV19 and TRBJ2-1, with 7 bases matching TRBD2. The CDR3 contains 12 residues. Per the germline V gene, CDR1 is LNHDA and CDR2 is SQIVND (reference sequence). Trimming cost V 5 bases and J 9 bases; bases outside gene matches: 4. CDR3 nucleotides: TGTGCCAGTAGTCAACTAGCGAGTGAGCAGTTCTTC. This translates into CASSQLASEQFF.

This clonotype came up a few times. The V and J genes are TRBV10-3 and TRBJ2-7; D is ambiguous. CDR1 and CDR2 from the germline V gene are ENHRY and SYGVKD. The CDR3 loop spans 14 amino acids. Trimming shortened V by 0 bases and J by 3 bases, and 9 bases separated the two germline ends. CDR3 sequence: CAISESGTYYEQYF. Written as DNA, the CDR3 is TGTGCCATCAGTGAGTCGGGCACCTACTACGAGCAGTACTTC.

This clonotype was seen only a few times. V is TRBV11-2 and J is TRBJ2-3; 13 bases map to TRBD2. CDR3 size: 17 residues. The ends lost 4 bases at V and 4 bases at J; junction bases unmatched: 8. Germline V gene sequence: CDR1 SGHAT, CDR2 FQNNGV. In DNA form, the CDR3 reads TGTGCCAGCAGCTCTTGGACTAGCGGGAGTGTCGCAGATACGCAGTATTTT. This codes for CASSSWTSGSVADTQYF.

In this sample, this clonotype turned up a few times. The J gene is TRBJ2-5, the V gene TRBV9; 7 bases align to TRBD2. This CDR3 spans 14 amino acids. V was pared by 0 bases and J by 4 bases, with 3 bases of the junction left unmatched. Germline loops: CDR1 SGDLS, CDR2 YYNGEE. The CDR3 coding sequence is TGTGCCAGCAGCGTAGGGACTAGGGGAGAGACCCAGTACTTC. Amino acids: CASSVGTRGETQYF. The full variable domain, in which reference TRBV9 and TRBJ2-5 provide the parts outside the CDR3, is DSGVTQTPKHLITATGQRVTLRCSPRSGDLSVYWYQQSLDQGLQFLIQYYNGEERAKGNILERFSAQQFPDLHSELNLSSLELGDSALYFCASSVGTRGETQYFGPGTRLLVL.

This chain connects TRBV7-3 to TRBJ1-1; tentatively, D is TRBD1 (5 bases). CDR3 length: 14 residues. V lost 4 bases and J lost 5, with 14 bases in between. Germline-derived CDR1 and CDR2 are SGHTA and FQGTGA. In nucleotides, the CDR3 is TGTGCCAGCAGCTCATCTGTCAAGGGGACTGAAGCTTTCTTT. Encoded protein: CASSSSVKGTEAFF.

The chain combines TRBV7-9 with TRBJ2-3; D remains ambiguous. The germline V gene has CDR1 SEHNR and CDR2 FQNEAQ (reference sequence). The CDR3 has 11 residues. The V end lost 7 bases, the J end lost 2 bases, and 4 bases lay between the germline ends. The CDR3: CASTFTDTQYF. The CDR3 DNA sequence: TGTGCCAGCACCTTCACAGATACGCAGTATTTT.

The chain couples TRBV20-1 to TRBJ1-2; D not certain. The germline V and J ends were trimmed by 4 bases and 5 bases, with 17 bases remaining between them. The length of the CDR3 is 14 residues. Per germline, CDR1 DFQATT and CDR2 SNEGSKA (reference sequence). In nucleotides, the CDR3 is TGCAGTGCTACCACCGGGAGAACGGATTATGGCTACACCTTC. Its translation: CSATTGRTDYGYTF.

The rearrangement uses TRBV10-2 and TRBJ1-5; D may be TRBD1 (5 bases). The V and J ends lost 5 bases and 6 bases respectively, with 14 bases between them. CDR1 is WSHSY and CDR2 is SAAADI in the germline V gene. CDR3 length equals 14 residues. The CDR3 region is CASSRLGAGQPQHF. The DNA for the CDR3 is TGCGCCAGCAGTAGATTAGGGGCTGGTCAGCCCCAGCATTTT.